The source of this TCR beta chain is a study of identical twins (dated by TCRdb to about 2016). As for the study more broadly: To test whether fetal clonotypes persist, this study deep-sequenced TCR alpha and beta repertoires from monozygotic twins, from unrelated adults of various ages, and from cord blood. To rule out contamination, the twin experiments were replicated at different times with different library preparation protocols. General findings and caveats noted by the study authors: Compared with coincidental sharing between unrelated individuals, out-of-frame TCR alpha sequences shared between twins showed an excess of sequences with low generation probability. A weaker excess of twin sharing was found in beta out-of-frame sequences because the signal-to-noise ratio was lowered by fewer shared sequences. Recombination models systematically underestimated out-of-frame TCR alpha sharing in monozygotic twins but agreed with sharing between unrelated individuals. Zero-insertion analyses could be partly confounded by invariant T cells such as MAIT and iNKT, although diverse VJ usage argued against such confounding for most clonotypes. Fewer insertions were carried by abundant cord blood beta clonotypes; a weaker similar trend was observed in young adult naive repertoires, while no such trend was observed in memory repertoires. Conclusions relied on cross-sectional statistical analysis, since the same donors could not be followed over many years.

All donors were healthy Caucasians. The twin cohort consisted of three pairs of female monozygotic twins, all aged roughly 18 to 29 years. RNA for TCR libraries was isolated from peripheral blood mononuclear cells. V is shortened by 3 bases, J by 0 bases, and the region joining them spans 12 bases. The CDR3 goes from the cysteine to the phenylalanine over 15 residues. CDR3 DNA is the only sequence kept; it has 45 bases, read in frame from the first base. For CDR1 and CDR2, the germline V gene lists MGHRA and YSYEKL. This clonotype was counted many times. Its antigen is currently not known. The sample holds no much larger clone one base away, and base qualities are not on file. The method was 5' RACE. Data came from an Illumina HiSeq 2000. Template switching added a universal primer binding site, and the final cDNA carried a unique molecular identifier that allowed TCR cDNA molecules to be counted accurately. Specific primers in the conserved constant-segment region were used to synthesize first-strand cDNA for TCR alpha and beta chains. To control for contamination, every cDNA library was double barcoded, receiving both a SMART-Mk sample barcode and Illumina barcodes. TruSeq adapter sequences along with Illumina sample barcodes were introduced in two successive PCR steps. The TCR alpha and beta cDNA libraries were sequenced on the Illumina HiSeq platform using custom primers. Under the source paper's analysis protocol: Raw reads were processed with MiGEC to extract unique molecular identifiers, and MiXCR was used to determine CDR3 positions. Recombination models were inferred per individual with the repgenHMM and IGoR tools using an EM algorithm. Shared clonotypes were analyzed with the tcR package in R, and sharing was normalized by the product of cloneset sizes. Out-of-frame nonproductive sequences were analyzed to study raw recombination free of thymic and clonal selection effects. The raw public data were reprocessed by TCRdb itself: fastp quality trimming at Q25, MiXCR clonotype calling, in-frame beta chains only. Identical CDR3 protein sequences are pooled into one entry, listed with their most common genes and DNA. The V and J calls follow TCRdb's processing rather than the paper's. The table for this sample lists approximately 620,000 distinct CDR3 sequences; 8.6% of them were counted only once. The leading ten clones occupy approximately 0.94% of the sample.

The same data also contributed to another study, on yellow fever vaccine responses in identical twins. The second publication reports: The T cell response to vaccination in identical twins was reported by the authors to appear partly convergent and partly personalized. In the study, vaccine-responding T cell clones were precisely tracked in identical twins.

The sample taken for sequencing was PBMCs. This clonotype was obtained from a woman aged 18-29 years in good health. The rearrangement combines TRBV4-1 with TRBJ2-7; the D gene is possibly TRBD2, with 6 bases matching. The CDR3 reads CASSQADGSSYEQYF. Read as DNA, the sequence is TGCGCCAGCAGCCAGGCTGACGGGAGCTCCTACGAGCAGTACTTC.